The 32 T cell receptor beta chains presented below share a single source sample, sequenced in a study of graft-versus-host responses after intestinal transplantation. Repertoires were generated with immunoSEQ multiplex PCR, while TCRdb's copy carries only in-frame clones and drops some. This table holds tens of thousands of clones, approximately 93% found once. The sequences come from PBMCs, collected about ten weeks after intestinal transplant. Every receptor here comes from a human patient who received an intestinal transplant, so some T cells may come from the graft donor.

The V gene is TRBV19, the J gene TRBJ2-7; 10 bases align to TRBD1. Germline V gene sequence: CDR1 LNHDA, CDR2 SQIVND (reference sequence). V lost 6 bases, J lost 2 bases, and 4 bases stayed unmatched. The CDR3 has 14 residues. The CDR3 protein is CASRPGTGAYEQYF. Written as DNA, the CDR3 is TGTGCCAGTAGACCCGGGACAGGGGCCTACGAGCAGTACTTC.

The chain has TRBV5-6 and TRBJ2-7; D gene ambiguous. V was shortened by 4 bases and J by 4 bases, with 18 bases between the two germline ends. Germline lookup yields CDR1 SGHDT and CDR2 YYEEEE. The CDR3 has 15 residues. In nucleotides, the CDR3 is TGTGCCAGCAGCCTGAAAGCTAGAGAAGTATACGAGCAGTACTTC. It specifies CASSLKAREVYEQYF.

In the case of this clone: No conserved phenylalanine or tryptophan ends this CDR3, so it is likely a read error. Because the CDR3's place on the DNA is in doubt, the DNA is left out and the CDR3 is given as listed by TCRdb. At the DNA level, this CDR3 is encoded by other sequences in the same sample as well. The chain recombines TRBV5-4 with TRBJ1-1. Germline values: CDR1 SGHNT, CDR2 YYREEE (reference sequence). The CDR3 length is 12 residues, termini included. The CDR3: CASSLGSGDARV.

This clone was picked up one time. The chain joins TRBV7-6 to TRBJ2-1; 10 nucleotides match TRBD2. After removal of 3 bases from V and 7 bases from J, the junction contained 6 bases not matched to a gene. CDR3 length: 15 amino acids. Germline V gives CDR1 SGHVS, CDR2 FNYEAQ. The CDR3 reads CASSFGTSELNEQFF. The CDR3 nucleotides are TGTGCCAGCAGCTTTGGGACTAGCGAACTTAATGAGCAGTTCTTC.

The CDR3 spells CASSSGQGYTEAFF. The CDR3 nucleotides are TGTGCCAGCAGTTCAGGACAGGGTTACACTGAAGCTTTCTTT. The chain links TRBV27 to TRBJ1-1, with 8 bases fitting TRBD1. CDR1 is MNHEY, CDR2 SMNVEV, per germline (reference sequence). Trimming at V came to 4 bases and at J to 3 bases, leaving 4 bases not matched to a gene. The CDR3 has 14 residues.

This clone was counted a single time. The chain is built from TRBV6-1 and TRBJ2-2, with 12 positions matching TRBD2. Germline loops: CDR1 MNHNS, CDR2 SASEGT. The trim removed 3 bases at V and 4 bases at J, leaving 0 bases unmatched. The CDR3 extends over 15 amino acids. CDR3 sequence reads: CASSETSGSTGELFF. CDR3 DNA: TGTGCCAGCAGTGAGACTAGCGGGAGCACCGGGGAGCTGTTTTTT.

This CDR3 is CASSWILGTF. The DNA for the CDR3 is TGTGCCAGCAGTTGGATTTTAGGCACCTTC. The chain links TRBV6-1 to TRBJ1-2; no reliable D call. CDR1 is MNHNS and CDR2 is SASEGT in the germline V gene. V was cut by 5 bases and J by 13 bases, with 11 bases left in between. CDR3 length: 10 residues.

The V and J genes are TRBV19 and TRBJ2-7, with 7 positions matching TRBD2. This CDR3 comprises 15 residues. J lost 3 bases, V lost 7 bases, and 12 bases had no gene match. The germline V gene encodes CDR1 LNHDA and CDR2 SQIVND (reference sequence). The CDR3 DNA reads TGTGCCAGTACCGCGGCTGGCGGGGGAATCTACGAGCAGTACTTC. Its protein is CASTAAGGGIYEQYF.

The genes are TRBV19 and TRBJ2-7, with D unclear. This CDR3 comprises 14 residues. Trimming removed 5 bases from V and 0 bases from J, with 11 bases in between. Germline CDR1 LNHDA, CDR2 SQIVND (reference sequence). The CDR3 region is CASSWELHSYEQYF. Here the CDR3 DNA reads TGTGCCAGTAGTTGGGAACTGCACTCCTACGAGCAGTACTTC.

This CDR3 reads CASSFPRGMGTNGYTF. CDR3 nucleotide sequence: TGTGCCAGCAGCTTTCCCCGCGGGATGGGCACAAATGGCTACACCTTC. The V call is TRBV5-5, the J call TRBJ1-2; D is unclear. CDR1 is SGHKS, CDR2 YYEKEE, per germline (reference sequence). This CDR3 is 16 amino acids long. V lost 2 bases to trimming and J lost 6 bases, with 20 bases between them. The full variable domain, rest sourced from reference TRBV5-5 and TRBJ1-2, is DAGVTQSPTHLIKTRGQQVTLRCSPISGHKSVSWYQQVLGQGPQFIFQYYEKEERGRGNFPDRFSARQFPNYSSELNVNALLLGDSALYLCASSFPRGMGTNGYTFGSGTRLTVV.

CDR3 DNA sequence: TGCGCCAGCAGCCAATTCTCAGTTTCCAGCACAGATACGCAGTATTTT. Translation gives CASSQFSVSSTDTQYF. The V and J genes are TRBV4-3 and TRBJ2-3; D unresolved. This CDR3 has 16 residues. Germline loops: CDR1 LGHNA, CDR2 YSLEER. Trimming pared 2 bases from V and 0 bases from J, leaving 12 bases between.

V usage is TRBV7-4 and J usage is TRBJ2-2; D might be TRBD2 (5 bases). CDR1 and CDR2 (germline): SGHVT, SQSDAQ. Trimming pared 6 bases from V and 7 bases from J, leaving 12 bases between. CDR3 length: 13 amino acids. This CDR3 is CASSRTGGGELFF. In DNA, the CDR3 is TGTGCCAGCAGTCGGACCGGAGGCGGGGAGCTGTTTTTT. The complete variable domain, with remaining parts taken from reference TRBV7-4 and TRBJ2-2, reads GAGVSQSPRYKVAKRGRDVALRCDSISGHVTLYWYRQTLGQGSEVLTYSQSDAQRDKSGRPSGRFSAERPERSVSTLKIQRTEQGDSAVYLCASSRTGGGELFFGEGSRLTVL.

The chain links TRBV28 to TRBJ1-1, with D tentatively TRBD1 (5 bases). CDR3 length equals 13 residues. Trimming cost V 2 bases and J 1 base, with 5 bases left between them. Germline V gives CDR1 MDHEN, CDR2 SYDVKM. The CDR3 region is CASSLRGNTEAFF. In DNA, the CDR3 is TGTGCCAGCAGTTTAAGGGGGAACACTGAAGCTTTCTTT.

The chain links TRBV6-6 to TRBJ1-1; possible D gene TRBD1, 5 bases. Germline lookup yields CDR1 MNHNY and CDR2 SVGAGI (reference sequence). The CDR3 covers 11 residues. V was trimmed by 7 bases and J by 6 bases, leaving 9 bases between them. CDR3 bases: TGTGCCAGCATTTGGGGGGCTGAAGCTTTCTTT. Translation gives CASIWGAEAFF.

The rearrangement joins TRBV7-9 to TRBJ1-5, with D unresolved. The CDR3 length is 14 residues. V was clipped by 2 bases and J by 9 bases, with 14 bases between them. Germline loops: CDR1 SEHNR, CDR2 FQNEAQ (reference sequence). CDR3 nucleotide sequence: TGTGCCAGCAGCTTATGTCCGGGTTTAGGGCCCCAGCATTTT. The encoded protein is CASSLCPGLGPQHF.

The chain joins TRBV6-1 to TRBJ2-7; TRBD2 matches at 8 bases. Trimming at V came to 4 bases and at J to 2 bases, leaving 10 bases not matched to a gene. This CDR3 has 16 residues. Per the germline V gene, CDR1 is MNHNS and CDR2 is SASEGT. The CDR3 reads CASSGPPKRGTYEQYF. The DNA for the CDR3 is TGTGCCAGCAGTGGTCCCCCTAAGCGGGGGACCTACGAGCAGTACTTC.

The CDR3 nucleotides read TGCGCCAGCAGCCCACTAGCGGGAGAGGGTGGCGAGCAGTACTTC. This encodes CASSPLAGEGGEQYF. The chain combines TRBV4-1 with TRBJ2-7; 11 bases line up with TRBD2. V lost 4 bases and J lost 6; bases outside the gene matches: 8. Germline V CDR1 and CDR2: MGHRA, YSYEKL. This CDR3 spans 15 amino acids.

The V call is TRBV2, the J call TRBJ1-1; perhaps TRBD1 as D (6 bases). The CDR3 runs to 12 residues. V lost 10 bases, J lost 5 bases, and 14 bases lay in between. Looked up from germline, CDR1 is SNHLY and CDR2 is FYNNEI. CDR3 sequence: CAMDGQLTEAFF. CDR3 sequence (DNA): TGTGCCATGGACGGACAGCTTACTGAAGCTTTCTTT.

The J gene is TRBJ2-3, the V gene TRBV28, with 10 nucleotides matching TRBD1. Germline CDR1 reads MDHEN; CDR2 reads SYDVKM. The length of the CDR3 is 15 residues. Trimming took 0 bases from V and 4 from J; bases not matched to a gene: 1. CDR3 coding DNA: TGTGCCAGCAGTTTATGGGGACAGGGGCCAGATACGCAGTATTTT. This translates into CASSLWGQGPDTQYF.

This sequence joins TRBV30 and TRBJ1-5, with 8 bases matching TRBD1. Losses at the gene ends were 3 bases for V and 5 bases for J; bases not matched to a gene: 6. The CDR3 is 14 residues long. Germline V gene sequence: CDR1 GTSNPN, CDR2 SVGIG (reference sequence). DNA for the CDR3: TGTGCCTGGAGCCAGGACAGGGCTCATCAGCCCCAGCATTTT. Amino acid sequence: CAWSQDRAHQPQHF.

The gene calls are TRBV6-5 and TRBJ2-6; D gene ambiguous. Germline V gives CDR1 MNHEY, CDR2 SVGAGI. This CDR3 spans 16 amino acids. V lost 0 bases and J lost 0, with 6 bases in between. CDR3 sequence reads: CASSYSGSSGANVLTF. Written as DNA, the CDR3 is TGTGCCAGCAGTTACTCCGGTTCCTCTGGGGCCAACGTCCTGACTTTC.

This sequence joins TRBV6-1 and TRBJ2-1; 7 nucleotides match TRBD2. Trimming took 8 bases from V and 0 from J; bases not matched to a gene: 4. The length of the CDR3 is 14 residues. Germline CDR1 reads MNHNS; CDR2 reads SASEGT. CDR3 in DNA: TGTGCCAGCTCGGGCGGGAGCTCCTACAATGAGCAGTTCTTC. This sequence encodes CASSGGSSYNEQFF.

This clone was counted between two and nine times. CDR3: CAISEGGYTF. The CDR3 nucleotides read TGTGCCATCAGTGAAGGTGGCTACACCTTC. The chain uses TRBV10-3 and TRBJ1-2; D is unresolved. The CDR3 is made up of 10 amino acids. The V and J ends lost 3 bases and 7 bases respectively, with 3 bases between them. From germline, CDR1 is ENHRY and CDR2 SYGVKD.

This chain links TRBV5-1 with TRBJ2-2; D possibly corresponds to TRBD1 (5 bases). V was pared by 4 bases and J by 8 bases, with 15 bases between. The CDR3 is made up of 14 amino acids. The V gene's germline CDR1 is SGHRS and CDR2 YFSETQ. CDR3 amino acids: CASSLDGAPGELFF. CDR3 DNA: TGCGCCAGCAGCCTCGATGGGGCGCCAGGGGAGCTGTTTTTT.

The chain links TRBV7-9 to TRBJ2-1; D perhaps matches TRBD2 (6 bases). Germline V CDR1 and CDR2: SEHNR, FQNEAQ (reference sequence). Trimming took 3 bases from V and 4 from J, leaving 13 bases between them. The CDR3 runs 15 residues. The CDR3, as DNA: TGTGCCAGCAGCTTGGCCAGCGGGTTATACAATGAGCAGTTCTTC. This gives the protein CASSLASGLYNEQFF.

V is TRBV19 and J is TRBJ1-2; no definite D call. The germline CDR1 and CDR2 sequences are LNHDA and SQIVND (reference sequence). The CDR3 extends over 15 amino acids. Trimming removed 7 bases at V and 2 bases at J, with 17 bases between. The CDR3 DNA sequence: TGTGCCAGTACCACTGTAAAGGAGGTGAACTATGGCTACACCTTC. It specifies CASTTVKEVNYGYTF.

V usage is TRBV27 and J usage is TRBJ1-5; 9 nucleotides match TRBD1. Germline V lookup: CDR1 MNHEY, CDR2 SMNVEV (reference sequence). The V gene end was trimmed by 6 bases and the J gene end by 4 bases; junction bases not matched to a gene: 4. CDR3 size: 14 residues. The CDR3 spells CASSQTGGNQPQHF. The CDR3 region has the DNA TGTGCCAGCAGCCAGACAGGGGGGAATCAGCCCCAGCATTTT.

The rearrangement links TRBV4-1 to TRBJ2-7; possible D gene TRBD2, 6 bases. V shed 4 bases and J shed 3 bases, with 13 bases lying between them. Germline V lookup: CDR1 MGHRA, CDR2 YSYEKL. The CDR3 spans 14 residues. CDR3 nucleotide sequence: TGCGCCAGCAGCCCCGAGGACTATGTCTACGAGCAGTACTTC. Its protein is CASSPEDYVYEQYF.

V usage is TRBV7-9 and J usage is TRBJ2-5, with D unresolved. The CDR3 covers 14 residues. V lost 5 bases, J lost 7 bases, and 17 bases lay in between. Germline CDR1 reads SEHNR; CDR2 reads FQNEAQ (reference sequence). CDR3 coding DNA: TGTGCCAGCAGCAAAGGGTGGCCGATAGGGACCCAGTACTTC. Its protein is CASSKGWPIGTQYF. The full variable domain, in which reference TRBV7-9 and TRBJ2-5 provide the parts outside the CDR3, is DTGVSQNPRHKITKRGQNVTFRCDPISEHNRLYWYRQTLGQGPEFLTYFQNEAQLEKSRLLSDRFSAERPKGSFSTLEIQRTEQGDSAMYLCASSKGWPIGTQYFGPGTRLLVL.

J is TRBJ2-3 and V is TRBV5-6, with 10 bases lining up with TRBD2. CDR1 and CDR2 (germline): SGHDT, YYEEEE. This CDR3 is built from 16 residues. V shed 1 base, J shed 3 bases, and the junction held 5 bases outside the gene matches. The CDR3 loop reads CASSLLLAGETDTQYF. Here the CDR3 DNA reads TGTGCCAGCAGCTTGTTGCTAGCGGGGGAGACAGATACGCAGTATTTT. Drawing the rest from reference TRBV5-6 and TRBJ2-3, the complete variable domain is DAGVTQSPTHLIKTRGQQVTLRCSPKSGHDTVSWYQQALGQGPQFIFQYYEEEERQRGNFPDRFSGHQFPNYSSELNVNALLLGDSALYLCASSLLLAGETDTQYFGPGTRLTVL.

The rearrangement uses TRBV10-3 and TRBJ1-5, with D unclear. This CDR3 is 14 amino acids long. The germline V gene encodes CDR1 ENHRY and CDR2 SYGVKD. V was pared by 1 base and J by 7 bases, with 11 bases between. CDR3 in amino acids: CAISEFRLGQPQHF. The CDR3 nucleotides read TGTGCCATCAGTGAGTTTCGGCTGGGGCAGCCCCAGCATTTT.

The chain is built from TRBV6-6 and TRBJ1-3; D is unclear. The CDR3 has 15 residues. Germline loops: CDR1 MNHNY, CDR2 SVGAGI (reference sequence). V was shortened by 0 bases and J by 1 base, with 7 bases between the two germline ends. CDR3 in DNA: TGTGCCAGCAGTTACTCGGCGACGTCTGGAAACACCATATATTTT. Translation: CASSYSATSGNTIYF.